What follows is one T cell receptor beta chain and its context. The germline gene is not matched at one end of the junction; a read error may be the cause. The CDR3 loop spans 15 amino acids. Germline V gene lookup returns CDR1 MGHRA and CDR2 YSYEKL. Extraction of RNA together with DNA used about 17-31 mg of unsorted bulk tissue. A constant-region primer served to make TCR beta cDNA from approximately 490 ng total RNA. A slightly modified ARM-PCR protocol with three nested multiplex PCR rounds produced these TCR beta libraries. Amplification in the first two PCR rounds was performed using TRBV1-TRBV30 forward primers and a C-beta reverse primer for roughly 10 cycles each. Using its own MiXCR run on the multiplex PCR reads, TCRdb lists one record per CDR3 protein. The top ten clones hold 25% of a sample with roughly 53,000 distinct CDR3 sequences, over 70% of them seen once. The data were obtained in a study of tumor-infiltrating lymphocytes in primary liver carcinoma. Study-level information: Tumor stage was T1-T3 N0M0, and tumor size was roughly 4 to 10 cm across.

The specimen sequenced was liver tumor tissue from sampling region 2. As for subset: tumor region T2, inferior pole. This receptor was obtained from a man aged 40-49 years with primary liver carcinoma and hepatitis B virus infection. The rearrangement uses TRBV4-1 and TRBJ2-1; unclear D gene. CDR3 in amino acids: CASNQDPGPHNEQFF. DNA of the CDR3: TGTGCCAGCAACCAAGATCCCGGCCCACACAATGAGCAGTTCTTC.